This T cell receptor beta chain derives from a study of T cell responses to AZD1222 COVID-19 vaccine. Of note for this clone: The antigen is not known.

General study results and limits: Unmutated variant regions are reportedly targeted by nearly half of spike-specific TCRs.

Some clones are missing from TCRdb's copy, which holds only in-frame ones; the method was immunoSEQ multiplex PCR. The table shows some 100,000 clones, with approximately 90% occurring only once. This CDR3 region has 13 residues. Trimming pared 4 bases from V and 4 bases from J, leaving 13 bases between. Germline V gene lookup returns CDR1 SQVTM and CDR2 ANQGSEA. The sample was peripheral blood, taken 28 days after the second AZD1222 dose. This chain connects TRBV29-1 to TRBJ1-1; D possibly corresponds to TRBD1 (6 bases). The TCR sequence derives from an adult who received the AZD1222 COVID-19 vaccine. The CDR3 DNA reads TGCAGCGTTGGCGTAGGGGGGATCACTGAAGCTTTCTTT. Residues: CSVGVGGITEAFF. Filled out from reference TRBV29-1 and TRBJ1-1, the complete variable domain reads SAVISQKPSRDICQRGTSLTIQCQVDSQVTMMFWYRQQPGQSLTLIATANQGSEATYESGFVIDKFPISRPNLTFSTLTVSNMSPEDSSIYLCSVGVGGITEAFFGQGTRLTVV.